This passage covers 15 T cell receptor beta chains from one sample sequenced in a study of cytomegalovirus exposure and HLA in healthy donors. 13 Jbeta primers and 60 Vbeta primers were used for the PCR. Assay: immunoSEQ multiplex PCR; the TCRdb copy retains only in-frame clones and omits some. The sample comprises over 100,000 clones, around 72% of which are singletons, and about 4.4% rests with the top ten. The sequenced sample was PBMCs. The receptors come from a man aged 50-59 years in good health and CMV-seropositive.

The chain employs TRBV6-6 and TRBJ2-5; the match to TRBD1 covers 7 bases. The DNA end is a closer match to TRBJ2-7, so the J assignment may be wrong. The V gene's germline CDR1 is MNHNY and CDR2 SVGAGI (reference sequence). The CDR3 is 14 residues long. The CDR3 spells CASSPGQNSYEQYF. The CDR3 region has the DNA TGTGCCAGCAGTCCGGGACAGAACTCCTACGAGCAGTACTTC.

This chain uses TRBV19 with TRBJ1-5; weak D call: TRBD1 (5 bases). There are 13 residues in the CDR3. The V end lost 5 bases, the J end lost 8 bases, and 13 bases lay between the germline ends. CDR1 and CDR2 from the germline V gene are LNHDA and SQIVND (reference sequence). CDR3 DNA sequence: TGTGCCAGTAGTTCCCAGGGCGGAAAGCCCCAGCATTTT. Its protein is CASSSQGGKPQHF.

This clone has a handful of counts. The CDR3 nucleotides are TGTGCCAGCAGCTTGCAGGGGGCCTCCTACGAGCAGTACTTC. Amino acids: CASSLQGASYEQYF. V and J are TRBV7-9 and TRBJ2-7, with TRBD1 identical over 8 bases. Germline V gene lookup returns CDR1 SEHNR and CDR2 FQNEAQ (reference sequence). The trim removed 3 bases at V and 0 bases at J, leaving 1 base unmatched. CDR3 size: 14 residues.

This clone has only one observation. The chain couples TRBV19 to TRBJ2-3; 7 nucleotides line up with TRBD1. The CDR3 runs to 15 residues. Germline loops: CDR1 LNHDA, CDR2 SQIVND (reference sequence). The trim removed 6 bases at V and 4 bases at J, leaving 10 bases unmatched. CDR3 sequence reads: CASREKQGFADTQYF. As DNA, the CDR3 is TGTGCCAGTAGAGAAAAACAGGGGTTTGCAGATACGCAGTATTTT.

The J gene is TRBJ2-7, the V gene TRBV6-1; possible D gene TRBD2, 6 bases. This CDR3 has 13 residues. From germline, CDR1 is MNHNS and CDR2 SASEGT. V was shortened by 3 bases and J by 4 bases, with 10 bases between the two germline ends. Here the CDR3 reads CASSDRAGYEQYF. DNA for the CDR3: TGTGCCAGCAGTGACAGGGCGGGGTACGAGCAGTACTTC.

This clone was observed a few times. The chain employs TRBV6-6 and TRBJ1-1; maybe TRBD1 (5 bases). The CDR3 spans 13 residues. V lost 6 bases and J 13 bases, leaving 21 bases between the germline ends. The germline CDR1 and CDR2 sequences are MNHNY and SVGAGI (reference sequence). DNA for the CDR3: TGTGCCAGCAGCCACGTGGCCGGGGGTCCTGGTTTCTTT. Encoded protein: CASSHVAGGPGFF.

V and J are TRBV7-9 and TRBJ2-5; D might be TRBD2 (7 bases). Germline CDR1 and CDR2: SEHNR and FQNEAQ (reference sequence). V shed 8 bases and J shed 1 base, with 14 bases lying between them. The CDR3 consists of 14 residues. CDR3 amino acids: CASEKGGRQETQYF. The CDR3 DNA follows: TGTGCCAGCGAGAAGGGGGGGCGCCAAGAGACCCAGTACTTC. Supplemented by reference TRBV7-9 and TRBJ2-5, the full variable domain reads DTGVSQNPRHKITKRGQNVTFRCDPISEHNRLYWYRQTLGQGPEFLTYFQNEAQLEKSRLLSDRFSAERPKGSFSTLEIQRTEQGDSAMYLCASEKGGRQETQYFGPGTRLLVL.

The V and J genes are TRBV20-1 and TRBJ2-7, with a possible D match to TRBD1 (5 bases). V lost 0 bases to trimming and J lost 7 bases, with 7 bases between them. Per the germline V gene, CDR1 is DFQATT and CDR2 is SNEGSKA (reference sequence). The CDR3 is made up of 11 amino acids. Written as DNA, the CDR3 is TGCAGTGCTAGAGACAGGGCAGAGCAGTACTTC. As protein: CSARDRAEQYF.

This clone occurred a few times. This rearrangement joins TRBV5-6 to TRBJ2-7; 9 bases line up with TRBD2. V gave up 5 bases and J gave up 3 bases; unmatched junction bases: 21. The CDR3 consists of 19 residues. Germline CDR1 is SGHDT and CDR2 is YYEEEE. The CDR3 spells CASSIQGGGDKPIDYEQYF. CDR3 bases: TGTGCCAGCAGTATACAGGGCGGGGGGGACAAACCGATCGACTACGAGCAGTACTTC.

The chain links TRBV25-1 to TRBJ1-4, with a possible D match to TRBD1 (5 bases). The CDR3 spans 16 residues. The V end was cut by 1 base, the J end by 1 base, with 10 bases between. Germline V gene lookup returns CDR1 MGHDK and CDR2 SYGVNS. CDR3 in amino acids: CASSEWNQGTNEKLFF. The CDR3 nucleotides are TGTGCCAGCAGTGAATGGAACCAGGGAACTAATGAAAAACTGTTTTTT.

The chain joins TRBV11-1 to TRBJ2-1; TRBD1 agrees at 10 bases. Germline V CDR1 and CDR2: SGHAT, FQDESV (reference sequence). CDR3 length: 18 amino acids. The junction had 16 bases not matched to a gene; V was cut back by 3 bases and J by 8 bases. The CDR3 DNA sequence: TGTGCCAGCAGCTTCTCCGGGACAGGGGTTTTTTCAGGCGATGAGCAGTTCTTC. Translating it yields CASSFSGTGVFSGDEQFF.

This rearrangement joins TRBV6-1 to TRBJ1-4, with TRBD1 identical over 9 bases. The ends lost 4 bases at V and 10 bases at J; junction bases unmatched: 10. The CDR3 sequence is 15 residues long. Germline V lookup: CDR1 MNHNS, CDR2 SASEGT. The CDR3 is CASSVDRDRAAKLFF. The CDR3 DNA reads TGTGCCAGCAGTGTGGACCGGGACAGGGCAGCAAAACTGTTTTTT.

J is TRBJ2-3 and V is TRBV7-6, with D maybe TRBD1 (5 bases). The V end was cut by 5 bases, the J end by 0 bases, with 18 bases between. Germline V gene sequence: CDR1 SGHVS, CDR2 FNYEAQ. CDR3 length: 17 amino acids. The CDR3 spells CASSPQGAQLSTDTQYF. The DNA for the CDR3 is TGTGCCAGCAGCCCGCAGGGTGCCCAACTAAGCACAGATACGCAGTATTTT.

The CDR3 DNA reads as TGTGCCAGCAGCTTTTCTTCAGATACGCAGTATTTT. It yields the protein CASSFSSDTQYF. V and J are TRBV5-6 and TRBJ2-3; no reliable D call. Germline values: CDR1 SGHDT, CDR2 YYEEEE. The CDR3 extends over 12 amino acids. V lost 2 bases to trimming and J lost 4 bases, with 5 bases between them.

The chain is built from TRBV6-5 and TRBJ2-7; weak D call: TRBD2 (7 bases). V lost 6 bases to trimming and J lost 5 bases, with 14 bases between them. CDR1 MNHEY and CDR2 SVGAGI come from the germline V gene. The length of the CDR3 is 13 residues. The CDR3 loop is CASRSSGGHEQYF. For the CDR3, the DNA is TGTGCCAGCAGATCCTCCGGGGGGCACGAGCAGTACTTC.